Listed here are 2 T cell receptor beta chains from one sample, sequenced in a study of cytomegalovirus exposure and HLA in healthy donors. Primers included in the PCR were 60 Vbeta and 13 Jbeta primers. TCRdb's copy holds only in-frame clones and misses some; the assay was immunoSEQ multiplex PCR. This sample's table reports roughly 100,000 clones. Sequencing was performed on PBMCs. The receptors here all came from a man between 40 and 49 years old in good health and CMV-seronegative.

The chain joins TRBV28 to TRBJ2-5; TRBD2 is a possible D gene (6 bases). The J call is doubtful: the DNA matches TRBJ2-7 better. CDR3 length: 15 residues. CDR1 and CDR2 from the germline V gene are MDHEN and SYDVKM. Here the CDR3 DNA reads TGTGCCAGCAGTAAACCGGGACTCGGCAGATACGAGCAGTACTTC. This gives the protein CASSKPGLGRYEQYF.

The chain recombines TRBV29-1 with TRBJ2-7, with D tentatively TRBD2 (5 bases). Germline-derived CDR1 and CDR2 are SQVTM and ANQGSEA. The ends were cut back, 7 bases at V and 2 bases at J, with 15 bases in the middle. CDR3 length equals 13 residues. The CDR3 loop reads CSARTDSTYEQYF. As DNA, the CDR3 is TGCAGCGCCAGGACTGATTCAACCTACGAGCAGTACTTC.